These 16 T cell receptor beta chains were sequenced from one sample in a study of blood T cell repertoires in COVID-19. Profiled with immunoSEQ multiplex PCR; TCRdb holds only in-frame clones, not every one. The sample comprises about 57,000 clones, 65% to 80% of which are singletons, and around 3.2% rests with the top ten. Specimen: peripheral blood. The receptors originated from a man in his 60s with acute or convalescent COVID-19.

The V gene is TRBV19, the J gene TRBJ1-5, with 7 nucleotides matching TRBD1. Germline V lookup: CDR1 LNHDA, CDR2 SQIVND (reference sequence). The CDR3 covers 13 residues. After removal of 5 bases from V and 7 bases from J, the junction contained 5 bases not matched to a gene. The CDR3 is CASSRDRGQPQHF. CDR3 coding DNA: TGTGCCAGTAGTCGGGACAGAGGGCAGCCCCAGCATTTT.

CDR3 protein: CASSLGGSNEKLFF. As DNA, the CDR3 is TGTGCCAGCAGTTTGGGGGGTTCTAATGAAAAACTGTTTTTT. This chain links TRBV27 with TRBJ1-4; tentatively, D is TRBD1 (5 bases). Trimming shortened V by 3 bases and J by 3 bases, and 8 bases separated the two germline ends. CDR1 is MNHEY and CDR2 is SMNVEV in the germline V gene (reference sequence). The CDR3 sequence is 14 residues long. Based on the CDR3 plus reference TRBV27 and TRBJ1-4, the full variable domain is EAQVTQNPRYLITVTGKKLTVTCSQNMNHEYMSWYRQDPGLGLRQIYYSMNVEVTDKGDVPEGYKVSRKEKRNFPLILESPSPNQTSLYFCASSLGGSNEKLFFGSGTQLSVL.

This clone was counted only a few times. This CDR3 is CASSIGSFTGELFF. DNA of the CDR3: TGTGCCAGCAGCATCGGGTCCTTCACCGGGGAGCTGTTTTTT. This sequence joins TRBV7-3 and TRBJ2-2; D is uncertain. Deletions cut 5 bases from V and 4 bases from J, with 11 bases between. The CDR3 is 14 amino acids. CDR1 is SGHTA and CDR2 is FQGTGA in the germline V gene.

The J gene is TRBJ2-1, the V gene TRBV6-5, with a possible D match to TRBD1 (6 bases). This CDR3 is 14 amino acids long. The germline V gene encodes CDR1 MNHEY and CDR2 SVGAGI. V lost 0 bases, J lost 10 bases, and 13 bases lay in between. DNA of the CDR3: TGTGCCAGCAGTTACTCCACCTACAGGGTCGAGCAGTTCTTC. Protein product: CASSYSTYRVEQFF.

CDR3 DNA: TGTGCCAGCAGCACAGGGAATTATCAGCCCCAGCATTTT. The encoded protein is CASSTGNYQPQHF. This chain links TRBV28 with TRBJ1-5; a possible D gene is TRBD1 (6 bases). Trimming removed 6 bases from V and 5 bases from J, with 11 bases in between. Germline V gives CDR1 MDHEN, CDR2 SYDVKM. This CDR3 has 13 amino acids.

The rearrangement links TRBV28 to TRBJ1-4, with no clear D. V was cut by 3 bases and J by 1 base, with 9 bases left in between. The CDR3 sequence is 15 residues long. Germline CDR1 MDHEN, CDR2 SYDVKM. CDR3 loop: CASSLGGQTNEKLFF. CDR3 nucleotides: TGTGCCAGCAGTTTGGGAGGGCAAACTAATGAAAAACTGTTTTTT.

This rearrangement joins TRBV25-1 to TRBJ2-7; D is undetermined. This CDR3 is 15 amino acids long. V shed 1 base and J shed 3 bases, with 13 bases lying between them. In germline, CDR1 is MGHDK, CDR2 SYGVNS. CDR3 nucleotides: TGTGCCAGCAGTGAATCCGACAAGACAAGCTACGAGCAGTACTTC. This sequence encodes CASSESDKTSYEQYF.

This chain links TRBV29-1 with TRBJ1-1; no clear D gene. The germline V gene encodes CDR1 SQVTM and CDR2 ANQGSEA. V was clipped by 3 bases and J by 1 base, with 6 bases between them. The CDR3 is 12 residues long. The CDR3 here is CSVDGPNTEAFF. The CDR3 DNA reads TGCAGCGTTGATGGGCCGAACACTGAAGCTTTCTTT.

The chain combines TRBV12-5 with TRBJ2-1; D possibly corresponds to TRBD1 (5 bases). CDR1 is LGHNT and CDR2 is FRNRAP in the germline V gene. The CDR3 consists of 12 residues. Trimming took 4 bases from V and 15 from J, leaving 16 bases between them. CDR3 bases: TGTGCTAGTGGTTCTCAAGGGGCAGGACCGTTCTTC. Its translation is CASGSQGAGPFF.

DNA of the CDR3: TGTGCCAGCAGCTCCGGCATATCGACAGGGATGAATGAAAAACTGTTTTTT. Protein product: CASSSGISTGMNEKLFF. The rearrangement joins TRBV5-8 to TRBJ1-4; 7 bases align to TRBD1. Germline CDR1 reads SGHTS; CDR2 reads YDEGEE. With 3 bases clipped from V and 5 bases from J, the junction kept 13 bases outside the gene matches. The CDR3 sequence is 17 residues long. Variable domain in full (rest from reference TRBV5-8 and TRBJ1-4): EAGVTQSPTHLIKTRGQQATLRCSPISGHTSVYWYQQALGLGLQFLLWYDEGEERNRGNFPPRFSGRQFPNYSSELNVNALELEDSALYLCASSSGISTGMNEKLFFGSGTQLSVL.

This clone was recorded a few times. The gene calls are TRBV7-9 and TRBJ1-2; D unresolved. This CDR3 spans 14 amino acids. The germline V gene has CDR1 SEHNR and CDR2 FQNEAQ (reference sequence). Trimming cost V 1 base and J 8 bases, with 14 bases left between them. CDR3 residues: CASSLGPGNQGYTF. The CDR3 DNA sequence: TGTGCCAGCAGCTTAGGTCCCGGGAATCAGGGCTACACCTTC.

The genes are TRBV9 and TRBJ2-2; TRBD2 matches 8 bases. Looked up from germline, CDR1 is SGDLS and CDR2 is YYNGEE. The V segment lost 0 bases and the J segment 6 bases; nucleotides outside the gene matches: 4. The CDR3 has 15 residues. CDR3: CASSVAGGTSGELFF. The CDR3 DNA is TGTGCCAGCAGCGTAGCGGGAGGGACGTCCGGGGAGCTGTTTTTT.

This clone was detected a few times. The chain couples TRBV28 to TRBJ1-1; D not certain. The germline V gene has CDR1 MDHEN and CDR2 SYDVKM. V lost 2 bases to trimming and J lost 1 base, with 20 bases between them. There are 18 residues in the CDR3. Here the CDR3 reads CASSLDFAGFRENTEAFF. The CDR3 DNA reads TGTGCCAGCAGTTTAGATTTCGCGGGATTCCGAGAGAACACTGAAGCTTTCTTT.

The chain combines TRBV4-2 with TRBJ2-3, with 10 bases aligning to TRBD1. V was clipped by 2 bases and J by 6 bases; unmatched bases: 5. Germline CDR1 is LGHNA and CDR2 is YNFKEQ. The CDR3 has 15 amino acids. The CDR3 DNA sequence: TGTGCCAGCAGCCAAAGTGGGACAGGGGCCGATACGCAGTATTTT. The encoded protein is CASSQSGTGADTQYF.

The DNA of the CDR3 is TGTGCCAGCAGCCCTCTAGCGGGAAGAACGTACGAGCAGTACTTC. This translates into CASSPLAGRTYEQYF. The chain recombines TRBV14 with TRBJ2-7; 9 bases are shared with TRBD2. The CDR3 is made up of 15 amino acids. Germline-derived CDR1 and CDR2 are SGHDN and FVKESK. V shed 4 bases, J shed 4 bases, and the junction held 8 bases outside the gene matches.

V gene TRBV5-1 combines with J gene TRBJ1-6; D not certain. CDR1 is SGHRS, CDR2 YFSETQ, per germline. The CDR3 runs to 14 residues. V was trimmed by 0 bases and J by 5 bases, leaving 6 bases between them. CDR3 amino acids: CASSLEQDNSPLHF. DNA for the CDR3: TGCGCCAGCAGCTTGGAACAAGATAATTCACCCCTCCACTTT.